This T cell receptor (beta chain) was identified during a study of PD-1 blockade in classical Hodgkin lymphoma. Time point indicated: newly diagnosed, previously untreated cHL patient sample. Using magnetic negative selection, the CD4+ T cells were separated out of thawed PBMCs. Comments on this clone: What it binds is unknown.

The J segment lost 8 bases and the V segment lost 5 bases, leaving 11 bases of the junction unmatched. This CDR3 region has 16 residues. CDR1 and CDR2 (germline): MNHEY, SMNVEV (reference sequence). Overall study findings and caveats: Factors driving the repertoire differences, possibly disease activity or prior therapy, remain undefined. Healthy donors reportedly exceeded newly diagnosed patients in baseline TCR diversity.

The data were produced by immunoSEQ multiplex PCR, yet TCRdb's version contains in-frame clones alone and is incomplete. The sample records about 24,000 clones, about 90% being singletons. Source material: CD4+ T cells from blood. This sequence joins TRBV27 and TRBJ2-7; 14 positions agree with TRBD2. The sequence derives from a human donor with classical Hodgkin lymphoma. The CDR3 bases are TGTGCCAGCAGTACAAGGGGGGGACTAGCGGGGGATAAGCAGTACTTC. The encoded protein is CASSTRGGLAGDKQYF.